One and the same sample provided the 20 T cell receptor beta chains below, sequenced in a study of spatial heterogeneity in lung cancer. Via MiXCR, TCRdb re-called the 5' RACE reads, giving one row per CDR3 protein. This sample has 20,000 to 25,000 distinct CDR3 sequences, with approximately 4.5% found just once. Time point: sample taken at primary tumor resection. In each case, whole RNA from tumor, nontumor lung or frozen PBMC was sequenced unsorted. The sample here was PBMCs, taken at surgery. Every receptor here comes from a male donor with early-stage non-small cell lung cancer.

This clonotype was seen at least ten times. The chain carries TRBV5-1 and TRBJ1-6; possible D gene TRBD1, 6 bases. CDR1 is SGHRS and CDR2 is YFSETQ in the germline V gene. V lost 0 bases, J lost 10 bases, and 14 bases lay in between. The CDR3 sequence is 15 residues long. DNA for the CDR3: TGCGCCAGCAGCTTGGGCAGGGGAAAGAACTCACCCCTCCACTTT. This translates into CASSLGRGKNSPLHF.

This clonotype was found many times. The CDR3 DNA follows: TGTGCCAGCTCCAGGGGGCCAGGGAATCAGCCCCAGCATTTT. It codes for CASSRGPGNQPQHF. The V and J genes are TRBV28 and TRBJ1-5, with TRBD1 matching over 8 bases. Germline lookup yields CDR1 MDHEN and CDR2 SYDVKM. The trim removed 8 bases at V and 4 bases at J, leaving 7 bases unmatched. This CDR3 has 14 amino acids.

By sample fraction, this clonotype is medium-sized. The V call is TRBV5-1, the J call TRBJ2-7; TRBD1 is a possible D gene (5 bases). V was cut by 0 bases and J by 10 bases, with 14 bases left in between. Germline V lookup: CDR1 SGHRS, CDR2 YFSETQ. This CDR3 is 13 amino acids long. CDR3 sequence (DNA): TGCGCCAGCAGCTTGGCAACAGGCCGACGACAGTACTTC. It codes for CASSLATGRRQYF.

By its share, this clonotype is medium-sized (0.01 to 0.1%). The CDR3 spells CSVGPRGNEQFF. The CDR3 region has the DNA TGCAGCGTTGGTCCCAGGGGCAATGAGCAGTTCTTC. The chain uses TRBV29-1 and TRBJ2-1; possibly TRBD1 for D (6 bases). The CDR3 consists of 12 residues. Germline V gives CDR1 SQVTM, CDR2 ANQGSEA. The ends were cut back, 4 bases at V and 6 bases at J, with 10 bases in the middle.

This clonotype came up a few times. The chain couples TRBV18 to TRBJ2-3; a possible D gene is TRBD2 (6 bases). Germline V CDR1 and CDR2: KGHSH, LQKENI. The CDR3 spans 14 residues. V was trimmed by 0 bases and J by 3 bases, leaving 7 bases between them. Here the CDR3 reads CASSPPRGTDTQYF. CDR3 in DNA: TGTGCCAGCTCACCACCCCGGGGGACAGATACGCAGTATTTT.

The chain has TRBV5-6 and TRBJ2-5; possibly TRBD1 for D (5 bases). CDR1 and CDR2 from the germline V gene are SGHDT and YYEEEE. Trimming removed 3 bases from V and 5 bases from J, with 17 bases in between. The CDR3 is 15 residues long. For the CDR3, the DNA is TGTGCCAGCAGCTATTTCTTCAGGGCTAGGGAGACCCAGTACTTC. Encoded protein: CASSYFFRARETQYF.

This clonotype ranks as medium-sized (0.01 to 0.1%). The chain links TRBV9 to TRBJ1-6; D might be TRBD1 (5 bases). V gave up 4 bases and J gave up 6 bases, with 14 bases separating them. The germline V gene has CDR1 SGDLS and CDR2 YYNGEE. The CDR3 has 15 amino acids. The CDR3 loop reads CASSPSGGVNSPLHF. The CDR3 DNA is TGTGCCAGCAGCCCCTCCGGAGGGGTTAATTCACCCCTCCACTTT.

This clonotype was observed many times. The chain is built from TRBV6-1 and TRBJ2-4, with TRBD1 matching 10 bases. V was clipped by 1 base and J by 0 bases; unmatched bases: 3. In germline, CDR1 is MNHNS, CDR2 SASEGT. The CDR3 sequence is 17 residues long. The CDR3 region is CASSEEGTGVAKNIQYF. For the CDR3, the DNA is TGTGCCAGCAGTGAAGAGGGGACAGGGGTAGCCAAAAACATTCAGTACTTC.

This clonotype was seen repeatedly, ten times or more. V gene TRBV28 combines with J gene TRBJ2-1; 10 bases are a match to TRBD1. J lost 8 bases, V lost 10 bases, and 11 bases had no gene match. The germline CDR1 and CDR2 sequences are MDHEN and SYDVKM. This CDR3 region has 14 residues. The CDR3 nucleotides are TGTGCCACCCGGCTTGACAGGGGGCGGGATGAGCAGTTCTTC. This encodes CATRLDRGRDEQFF.

This clonotype has a count of ten or more. The chain combines TRBV11-2 with TRBJ2-5; D not certain. CDR1 and CDR2 from the germline V gene are SGHAT and FQNNGV. The CDR3 has 14 amino acids. Trimming pared 5 bases from V and 4 bases from J, leaving 14 bases between. The CDR3 bases are TGTGCCAGCAGCGTCCGCCGCGGCGGAGAGACCCAGTACTTC. Translating it yields CASSVRRGGETQYF.

This clonotype was found many times. Written as DNA, the CDR3 is TGTGCCAGCAGCCCAAACGGACTGCCTCCCCAGCATTTT. It translates to CASSPNGLPPQHF. The chain carries TRBV7-2 and TRBJ1-5; D uncertain. The V end was cut by 5 bases, the J end by 10 bases, with 15 bases between. Germline V gives CDR1 SGHTA, CDR2 FQGNSA. The CDR3 spans 13 residues.

The table lists this clonotype with many counts. V gene TRBV27 combines with J gene TRBJ1-5; tentative D call: TRBD1 (5 bases). Trimming left V 2 bases short and J 1 base short, with 9 bases between. The germline V gene has CDR1 MNHEY and CDR2 SMNVEV (reference sequence). The length of the CDR3 is 15 residues. Here the CDR3 DNA reads TGTGCCAGCAGTTTAAGCAGGGCCAGCAATCAGCCCCAGCATTTT. Amino acid sequence: CASSLSRASNQPQHF.

This clonotype was seen ten or more times. This chain links TRBV4-2 with TRBJ1-1, with D unclear. Between the trimmed V and J ends, which lost 0 bases and 7 bases, there was a span of 12 bases. This CDR3 region has 14 residues. Per germline, CDR1 LGHNA and CDR2 YNFKEQ. CDR3 nucleotides: TGTGCCAGCAGCCAAGACGCGGGTAGGGATGAAGCTTTCTTT. This sequence encodes CASSQDAGRDEAFF.

The rearrangement joins TRBV6-1 to TRBJ1-6; D is possibly TRBD1 (5 bases). The CDR3 has 15 residues. The V gene lost 7 bases and the J gene lost 6 bases, with 16 bases spanning the gap. Per the germline V gene, CDR1 is MNHNS and CDR2 is SASEGT. The CDR3 region has the DNA TGTGCCAGCACCGAGGGACTCAACCTTAATTCACCCCTCCACTTT. Translated, it gives CASTEGLNLNSPLHF.

The table lists this clonotype with a few counts. This chain connects TRBV29-1 to TRBJ1-1; a weak D match, TRBD1 (5 bases). Germline V gene data show CDR1 as SQVTM and CDR2 as ANQGSEA. Trimming took off 4 bases at V and 1 base at J, with 7 bases between the two ends. The CDR3 contains 12 residues. The CDR3 sequence: CSVAGGNTEAFF. Written as DNA, the CDR3 is TGCAGCGTTGCGGGGGGGAACACTGAAGCTTTCTTT. Filled out from reference TRBV29-1 and TRBJ1-1, the complete variable domain reads SAVISQKPSRDICQRGTSLTIQCQVDSQVTMMFWYRQQPGQSLTLIATANQGSEATYESGFVIDKFPISRPNLTFSTLTVSNMSPEDSSIYLCSVAGGNTEAFFGQGTRLTVV.

This clonotype was seen repeatedly, ten times or more. The CDR3 is CASSLLAGATDTQYF. As DNA, the CDR3 is TGTGCCAGCAGCCTACTAGCGGGCGCTACAGATACGCAGTATTTT. This chain connects TRBV3-1 to TRBJ2-3, with TRBD2 matching over 9 bases. The length of the CDR3 is 15 residues. Germline-derived CDR1 and CDR2 are LGHDT and YNNKEL (reference sequence). V shed 4 bases, J shed 3 bases, and the junction held 5 bases outside the gene matches.

There are a few counts of this clonotype. V gene TRBV18 combines with J gene TRBJ1-6; D not resolved. Per the germline V gene, CDR1 is KGHSH and CDR2 is LQKENI. The length of the CDR3 is 15 residues. The V end lost 2 bases, the J end lost 4 bases, and 9 bases lay between the germline ends. CDR3: CASSPKEAYNSPLHF. The CDR3, as DNA: TGTGCCAGCTCACCAAAGGAGGCTTATAATTCACCCCTCCACTTT.

The chain has TRBV28 and TRBJ1-2; 8 bases fit TRBD1. The trim removed 6 bases at V and 5 bases at J, leaving 11 bases unmatched. This CDR3 is 15 amino acids long. Germline-derived CDR1 and CDR2 are MDHEN and SYDVKM. The CDR3 sequence is CASSSPRQGSYGYTF. The CDR3 nucleotides read TGTGCCAGCAGCTCACCCCGACAGGGGAGTTATGGCTACACCTTC.

This clonotype was seen many times. The V gene is TRBV3-1, the J gene TRBJ2-1; 10 positions agree with TRBD1. CDR1 and CDR2 (germline): LGHDT, YNNKEL (reference sequence). The CDR3 loop spans 16 amino acids. Losses at the gene ends were 0 bases for V and 4 bases for J; bases not matched to a gene: 3. The CDR3 nucleotides are TGTGCCAGCAGCCAAGAGACAGGGGGCATGTACAATGAGCAGTTCTTC. Amino acid sequence: CASSQETGGMYNEQFF.

This clonotype was seen many times. This chain joins TRBV6-2 or TRBV6-3 and TRBJ2-7; D is unresolved. The CDR3 runs 15 residues. CDR1 and CDR2 (germline): MNHEY, SVGEGT. Trimming stripped 7 bases from V and 6 bases from J, with 22 bases between. The chain's CDR3 is CASTPQVVTLGEQYF. The CDR3 coding sequence is TGTGCCAGCACGCCCCAGGTCGTGACCCTGGGCGAGCAGTACTTC.